The 32 T cell receptor beta chains presented below share a single source sample, sequenced in a study of blood T cells in healthy people across ages. A second PCR, run for about 7 to 11 cycles, used a sample-barcoded 5' primer plus a J-beta primer mix. TCRdb used MiXCR to reprocess the 5' RACE reads, holding one entry per CDR3 protein. The data show 1,100,000 or so distinct CDR3 sequences, around 43% seen once. The sample was blood. Receptors originate from a woman in her fifties or sixties in good health.

The chain recombines TRBV5-6 with TRBJ2-1; 8 bases are shared with TRBD2. This CDR3 has 13 amino acids. J was trimmed by 3 bases and V by 7 bases; bases with no gene match: 3. Germline assignment: CDR1 SGHDT and CDR2 YYEEEE. The CDR3 DNA is TGTGCCAGCTGTAGCGGGGACTACAATGAGCAGTTCTTC. This translates into CASCSGDYNEQFF.

The chain combines TRBV7-6 with TRBJ2-7; no definite D call. This CDR3 has 17 amino acids. V was shortened by 1 base and J by 5 bases, with 21 bases between the two germline ends. Germline values: CDR1 SGHVS, CDR2 FNYEAQ. This chain's CDR3 is CASSLGAGDIPSDEQYF. The CDR3 DNA reads as TGTGCCAGCAGCTTAGGGGCAGGTGATATCCCCTCGGACGAGCAGTACTTC.

The CDR3 sequence is CASSADRNNEKLFF. CDR3 nucleotide sequence: TGTGCCAGCAGTGCAGACAGGAACAATGAAAAACTGTTTTTT. The chain joins TRBV6-1 to TRBJ1-4, with TRBD1 as a possible D gene (6 bases). The germline CDR1 and CDR2 sequences are MNHNS and SASEGT. V lost 4 bases and J lost 5, with 11 bases in between. The CDR3 is 14 amino acids.

This clonotype was observed a few times. The chain joins TRBV10-3 to TRBJ2-5, with TRBD1 as a possible D gene (6 bases). Per the germline V gene, CDR1 is ENHRY and CDR2 is SYGVKD. Trimming removed 2 bases from V and 5 bases from J, with 12 bases in between. This CDR3 is 14 amino acids long. CDR3 loop: CAISEARQEETQYF. CDR3 DNA: TGTGCCATCAGTGAGGCCAGACAGGAGGAGACCCAGTACTTC.

CDR3 region: CASSPTLRPYEQYF. DNA of the CDR3: TGTGCCAGCAGCCCCACCCTACGACCCTACGAGCAGTACTTC. This chain connects TRBV11-2 to TRBJ2-7; D unresolved. Between the trimmed V and J ends, which lost 5 bases and 2 bases, there was a span of 13 bases. Germline V gives CDR1 SGHAT, CDR2 FQNNGV. The CDR3 runs 14 residues.

This chain uses TRBV7-2 with TRBJ1-2, with 9 bases identical to TRBD1. Germline V gene sequence: CDR1 SGHTA, CDR2 FQGNSA. V was pared by 1 base and J by 8 bases, with 8 bases of the junction left unmatched. This CDR3 has 15 amino acids. The CDR3 loop reads CASSLGGTGHGGYTF. DNA of the CDR3: TGTGCCAGCAGCTTAGGGGGGACAGGGCATGGAGGCTACACCTTC.

This clonotype was seen a handful of times. This chain links TRBV5-1 with TRBJ2-1, with TRBD2 matching 8 bases. V was clipped by 1 base and J by 2 bases; unmatched bases: 5. There are 16 residues in the CDR3. Per the germline V gene, CDR1 is SGHRS and CDR2 is YFSETQ. CDR3 in amino acids: CASSLTTSGAYNEQFF. CDR3 nucleotide sequence: TGCGCCAGCAGCTTGACCACTAGCGGAGCCTACAATGAGCAGTTCTTC.

V is TRBV20-1 and J is TRBJ2-1; no firm D call. V lost 3 bases to trimming and J lost 1 base, with 10 bases between them. This CDR3 region has 14 residues. CDR1 is DFQATT, CDR2 SNEGSKA, per germline (reference sequence). CDR3: CSARIWGSYNEQFF. Written as DNA, the CDR3 is TGCAGTGCTAGGATCTGGGGTTCCTACAATGAGCAGTTCTTC.

The V and J genes are TRBV25-1 and TRBJ1-6, with no clear D. Germline V gene data show CDR1 as MGHDK and CDR2 as SYGVNS. Trimming removed 6 bases at V and 7 bases at J, with 10 bases between. CDR3 length equals 13 residues. The CDR3 loop reads CASRLSTNSPLHF. The CDR3 DNA follows: TGTGCCAGCAGGCTATCGACCAATTCACCCCTCCACTTT.

The chain joins TRBV4-1 to TRBJ2-7; D possibly corresponds to TRBD2 (6 bases). With 0 bases removed from V and 4 bases from J, the gap between germline ends came to 13 bases. CDR3 length equals 15 residues. CDR1 and CDR2 (germline): MGHRA, YSYEKL. DNA of the CDR3: TGCGCCAGCAGCCAAGAGGAGGGAAGAAGGTACGAGCAGTACTTC. Its protein product is CASSQEEGRRYEQYF.

This clonotype showed up just a few times. J is TRBJ1-2 and V is TRBV15; the match to TRBD1 covers 8 bases. V shed 3 bases and J 8 bases; nucleotides not matched to a gene: 8. Germline V gene sequence: CDR1 LNHNV, CDR2 YYDKDF (reference sequence). The CDR3 extends over 14 amino acids. This chain's CDR3 is CATSRARGQGGYTF. The CDR3 nucleotides are TGTGCCACCAGCAGGGCTCGTGGACAGGGAGGCTACACCTTC.

This clonotype was seen a single time. The rearrangement joins TRBV24-1 to TRBJ2-7; 8 bases match TRBD1. J was trimmed by 2 bases and V by 5 bases; bases with no gene match: 4. The CDR3 loop spans 14 amino acids. Per germline, CDR1 KGHDR and CDR2 SFDVKD. The chain's CDR3 is CATSGAGGTYEQYF. CDR3 bases: TGTGCCACCAGTGGTGCAGGGGGCACCTACGAGCAGTACTTC.

This sequence joins TRBV11-2 and TRBJ2-5; TRBD2 aligns across 14 bases. The J call is in doubt because the DNA end fits TRBJ2-7 better. Germline values: CDR1 SGHAT, CDR2 FQNNGV. The CDR3 contains 16 residues. The CDR3 bases are TGTGCCAGCAGCCCCGCCGGGACTAGCGGGAGAAGCGAGCAGTACTTC. Its protein product is CASSPAGTSGRSEQYF.

The V gene is TRBV28, the J gene TRBJ2-5; possible D gene TRBD2, 6 bases. The closer fit of TRBJ2-7 to the DNA end suggests the J call may be wrong. Germline CDR1 reads MDHEN; CDR2 reads SYDVKM. The length of the CDR3 is 14 residues. CDR3 residues: CASSLPGETYEQYF. DNA for the CDR3: TGTGCCAGCAGTTTACCGGGAGAAACTTACGAGCAGTACTTC.

This sequence joins TRBV2 and TRBJ2-2, with 7 bases matching TRBD1. This CDR3 has 16 amino acids. Germline values: CDR1 SNHLY, CDR2 FYNNEI. V lost 5 bases, J lost 5 bases, and 11 bases stayed unmatched. The CDR3 DNA sequence: TGTGCCAGCAGTCCGTTAGGGGGCTTCGGGACCGGGGAGCTGTTTTTT. This encodes CASSPLGGFGTGELFF.

The chain is built from TRBV4-1 and TRBJ2-5, with 9 bases lining up with TRBD1. The V segment lost 3 bases and the J segment 7 bases; nucleotides outside the gene matches: 9. There are 15 residues in the CDR3. Per the germline V gene, CDR1 is MGHRA and CDR2 is YSYEKL. The CDR3 reads CASSHPDRGEGTQYF. The DNA for the CDR3 is TGCGCCAGCAGCCACCCGGACAGGGGAGAAGGGACCCAGTACTTC.

This rearrangement joins TRBV7-6 to TRBJ2-6; the match to TRBD1 covers 9 bases. The CDR3 totals 18 residues. CDR1 is SGHVS and CDR2 is FNYEAQ in the germline V gene. V lost 8 bases to trimming and J lost 0 bases; unmatched junction nucleotides: 11. DNA for the CDR3: TGTGCCAGCGGGATCTGGACAGGGGACTTCTCTGGGGCCAACGTCCTGACTTTC. Protein sequence: CASGIWTGDFSGANVLTF.

The rearrangement joins TRBV2 to TRBJ2-7; D may be TRBD1 (8 bases). The CDR3 length is 15 residues. Trimming left V 2 bases short and J 1 base short, with 12 bases between. Per germline, CDR1 SNHLY and CDR2 FYNNEI. For the CDR3, the DNA is TGTGCCAGCAGTGAAAACAGGGGGGGTTCCTACGAGCAGTACTTC. This sequence encodes CASSENRGGSYEQYF.

This clonotype was detected many times. The chain recombines TRBV29-1 with TRBJ2-7; the D call may be TRBD1 or TRBD2 (5 bases each). Germline-derived CDR1 and CDR2 are SQVTM and ANQGSEA. This CDR3 region has 13 residues. Trimming removed 6 bases from V and 0 bases from J, with 12 bases in between. Written as DNA, the CDR3 is TGCAGCGTATCCGGGACGGTCTCCTACGAGCAGTACTTC. Translation gives CSVSGTVSYEQYF.

This clonotype was picked up many times. The V and J genes are TRBV4-2 and TRBJ2-5; no clear D gene. Germline assignment: CDR1 LGHNA and CDR2 YNFKEQ. The CDR3 has 13 residues. Trimming removed 4 bases at V and 4 bases at J, with 10 bases between. The CDR3 nucleotides are TGTGCCAGCAGCCCGGGTTTATCAGAGACCCAGTACTTC. Translation gives CASSPGLSETQYF.

This clonotype was seen a handful of times. The rearrangement links TRBV28 to TRBJ2-3; no clear D. The CDR3 runs to 13 residues. Trimming pared 8 bases from V and 0 bases from J, leaving 9 bases between. The germline V gene has CDR1 MDHEN and CDR2 SYDVKM. Written as DNA, the CDR3 is TGTGCCAGCGAAGAGCAGAGCACAGATACGCAGTATTTT. It specifies CASEEQSTDTQYF.

This clonotype was observed many times. The chain is built from TRBV12-3 or TRBV12-4 and TRBJ2-2; D uncertain. The CDR3 runs 12 residues. The V end lost 2 bases, the J end lost 7 bases, and 5 bases lay between the germline ends. In DNA form, the CDR3 reads TGTGCCAGCAGTTTACCAGTCGGGGAGCTGTTTTTT. Protein: CASSLPVGELFF.

The J gene is TRBJ2-3, the V gene TRBV6-1; D uncertain. Trimming pared 8 bases from V and 0 bases from J, leaving 18 bases between. CDR1 and CDR2 (germline): MNHNS, SASEGT. The CDR3 is made up of 16 amino acids. CDR3 protein: CASYNGLSLSTDTQYF. The CDR3 bases are TGTGCCAGCTACAATGGGCTATCCCTAAGCACAGATACGCAGTATTTT.

V usage is TRBV29-1 and J usage is TRBJ1-1, with 7 nucleotides matching TRBD1. There are 13 residues in the CDR3. The V segment lost 5 bases and the J segment 4 bases; nucleotides outside the gene matches: 7. Germline-derived CDR1 and CDR2 are SQVTM and ANQGSEA. The DNA of the CDR3 is TGCAGCGTTCGGACAGGCATGGCCACTGAAGCTTTCTTT. This sequence encodes CSVRTGMATEAFF.

J is TRBJ2-4 and V is TRBV5-5; no definite D call. Near its end, the DNA agrees better with TRBJ2-7, so the J call may be wrong. Germline loops: CDR1 SGHKS, CDR2 YYEKEE (reference sequence). The CDR3 loop spans 16 amino acids. CDR3 region: CASSGARRRDNYEQYF. Written as DNA, the CDR3 is TGTGCCAGCAGCGGTGCGCGGCGGAGAGACAACTACGAGCAGTACTTC.

As for this clonotype: A read error is possible here, since a much larger clone lies one base away. The chain has TRBV7-9 and TRBJ2-5; D uncertain. Germline CDR1 is SEHNR and CDR2 is FQNEAQ (reference sequence). This CDR3 region has 12 residues. The CDR3 is CASSLREETRYF. The CDR3 bases are TGTGCCAGCAGCTTGAGAGAAGAGACCCGGTACTTC.

This clonotype was recorded a few times. This chain links TRBV10-3 with TRBJ2-5, with TRBD2 matching 15 bases. Germline lookup yields CDR1 ENHRY and CDR2 SYGVKD. The V gene end was trimmed by 0 bases and the J gene end by 11 bases; junction bases not matched to a gene: 10. The CDR3 totals 17 residues. The CDR3 spells CAISESGLAGGQTGQYF. The DNA for the CDR3 is TGTGCCATCAGTGAGTCGGGACTAGCGGGAGGTCAAACGGGGCAGTACTTC.

A remark on this clonotype: A read error may produce the germline difference seen at one junction end. The chain has TRBV7-3 and TRBJ2-1; TRBD2 agrees at 7 bases. In germline, CDR1 is SGHTA, CDR2 FQGTGA. CDR3 size: 15 residues. CDR3 DNA: TGTACCAGCAGCCAGAATGGCGGGAGCCTTAATGAGCAGTTCTTC. Its translation is CTSSQNGGSLNEQFF. Based on the CDR3 plus reference TRBV7-3 and TRBJ2-1, the full variable domain is GAGVSQTPSNKVTEKGKYVELRCDPISGHTALYWYRQSLGQGPEFLIYFQGTGAADDSGLPNDRFFAVRPEGSVSTLKIQRTERGDSAVYLCTSSQNGGSLNEQFFGPGTRLTVL.

The chain combines TRBV27 with TRBJ1-1; D call uncertain. The CDR3 is made up of 13 amino acids. V lost 4 bases to trimming and J lost 8 bases, with 14 bases between them. Germline CDR1 MNHEY, CDR2 SMNVEV (reference sequence). This chain's CDR3 is CASSYSTLREAFF. Here the CDR3 DNA reads TGTGCCAGCAGTTACTCAACCCTTCGGGAAGCTTTCTTT.

The count of this clonotype is one. V and J are TRBV5-1 and TRBJ2-3, with 14 bases that match TRBD2. This CDR3 is 18 amino acids long. Trimming cost V 3 bases and J 2 bases; bases outside gene matches: 8. The germline V gene encodes CDR1 SGHRS and CDR2 YFSETQ. The CDR3 reads CASSYGTSGSFSTDTQYF. The CDR3 DNA is TGCGCCAGCAGCTACGGGACTAGCGGGAGCTTTTCCACAGATACGCAGTATTTT.

V and J are TRBV29-1 and TRBJ1-1, with D tentatively TRBD1 (5 bases). The germline CDR1 and CDR2 sequences are SQVTM and ANQGSEA. V lost 7 bases, J lost 5 bases, and 11 bases lay in between. This CDR3 has 11 amino acids. The CDR3 here is CSAGLRTEAFF. The CDR3 DNA reads TGCAGCGCAGGGTTGAGGACTGAAGCTTTCTTT.

The chain links TRBV28 to TRBJ2-1; no reliable D call. CDR1 and CDR2 (germline): MDHEN, SYDVKM. The V gene lost 7 bases and the J gene lost 9 bases, with 16 bases spanning the gap. This CDR3 is 13 amino acids long. The chain's CDR3 is CASTLQPLGEQFF. The CDR3 DNA is TGTGCCAGCACCCTCCAGCCCCTCGGTGAGCAGTTCTTC.